This T cell receptor beta chain is drawn from a study of cytomegalovirus exposure and HLA in healthy donors. Overall study results and limits: Analyzed later, association rates of TCRs varied across HLA loci, with DRB1 most and HLA-C fewest.

As regards this clone: The antigen is undetermined.

The CDR3 is 14 amino acids. Germline loops: CDR1 SNHLY, CDR2 FYNNEI. Losses at the gene ends were 2 bases for V and 5 bases for J; bases not matched to a gene: 5. Vbeta (60) and Jbeta (13) primers were used in the PCR. Method: immunoSEQ multiplex PCR; TCRdb's copy keeps in-frame clones and lacks some. The table shows some 150,000 clones, with 70% occurring only once. Sequencing was done on a sample of PBMCs. The TCR was taken from a woman in her sixties in good health and CMV-seropositive. This chain links TRBV2 with TRBJ1-1, with 7 nucleotides matching TRBD1. The CDR3: CASSEQGVGTEAFF. The CDR3 bases are TGTGCCAGCAGTGAACAGGGGGTCGGGACTGAAGCTTTCTTT.